A selection of T cell receptor beta chains follows, all from one sample in a study of cytomegalovirus exposure and HLA in healthy donors. Data came from immunoSEQ multiplex PCR; TCRdb stores just in-frame clones and leaves some out. The sample consists of around 130,000 clones, more than 80% of them appearing once. Sequencing was done on a sample of PBMCs. Receptors originate from a woman in her 30s in good health and CMV-seropositive. Both conserved end residues are part of each CDR3. The D gene is left open where the match is weak. Some rows mark clone size as missing; the rest say once, few, many or name a class of expanded clone.

j_gene | v_gene | abundance | d_gene | CDR3nt | CDR3aa
TRBJ2-6 | TRBV2 | NA | TRBD1 | TGTGCCAGCTCGGGACAGGCCCTCTCTGGGGCCAACGTCCTGACTTTC | CASSGQALSGANVLTF
TRBJ2-7 | TRBV6-1 | once | TRBD1 | TGTGCCAGCAGGTCCGGCCGGGACAGGGCCTACGAGCAGTACTTC | CASRSGRDRAYEQYF
TRBJ1-1 | TRBV28 | NA | NA | TGTGCCAGCAGAACTCTCGGGATCTCTCCGACTGAAGCTTTCTTT | CASRTLGISPTEAFF
TRBJ2-2 | TRBV30 | NA | NA | TGTGCCTGGAGTGTCCAGGGTACGGACACCGGGGAGCTGTTTTTT | CAWSVQGTDTGELFF
TRBJ2-5 | TRBV5-1 | NA | TRBD2 | TGCGCCAGCAGGGCCGGGACTAGCCAAGAGACCCAGTACTTC | CASRAGTSQETQYF
TRBJ2-2 | TRBV4-2 | NA | TRBD2 | TGTGCCAGCAGCCCGTTAGGGACTAGCGGGACCGGGGAGCTGTTTTTT | CASSPLGTSGTGELFF
TRBJ2-1 | TRBV5-4 | once | NA | TGTGCCAGCAGCTTGAAAGGGGTGAATGAGCAGTTCTTC | CASSLKGVNEQFF
TRBJ1-2 | TRBV7-9 | few | NA | TGTGCCAGCAGCTTTCTTACAGGGAGTGGCTACACCTTC | CASSFLTGSGYTF
TRBJ1-2 | TRBV7-9 | few | NA | TGTGCCAGCAGCTTAGTATCCTCCTACGGCTACACCTTC | CASSLVSSYGYTF
TRBJ2-2 | TRBV9 | NA | NA | TGTGCCAGCAGCGTTGGTAGCCCTGGGACCGGGGAGCTGTTTTTT | CASSVGSPGTGELFF
TRBJ1-2 | TRBV7-2 | NA | NA | TGTGCCAGCAGCTTAGCAGGGGGTGGCTATGGCTACACCTTC | CASSLAGGGYGYTF
TRBJ1-3 | TRBV28 | NA | TRBD1 | TGTGCCAGCAGTATCCCGGGACAGGGGTGGAACACCATATATTTT | CASSIPGQGWNTIYF
TRBJ1-1 | TRBV5-1 | NA | NA | TGCGCCAGCAGCTCCCAGGGTTTTAACACTGAAGCTTTCTTT | CASSSQGFNTEAFF
TRBJ2-1 | TRBV6-5 | once | NA | TGTGCCAGCCGGCGGGTTCATGAGCAGTTCTTC | CASRRVHEQFF
TRBJ2-1 | TRBV27 | NA | NA | TGTGCCAGCAGTGCGGATGGAGCTGGGTCGGGTGAGCAGTTCTTC | CASSADGAGSGEQFF
TRBJ2-7 | TRBV4-2 | NA | TRBD2 | TGTGCCAGCAGCCAAGATCTAGCGGGACCTTCCTACGAGCAGTACTTC | CASSQDLAGPSYEQYF
TRBJ2-5 | TRBV6-5 | few | NA | TGTGCCAGCAGTTACCGCCAGGCCCAAGAGACCCAGTACTTC | CASSYRQAQETQYF
TRBJ1-2 | TRBV6-1 | NA | TRBD1 | TGTGCCAGCAGTGCTGACAGGGGAAGATATGATGGCTACACCTTC | CASSADRGRYDGYTF